This T cell receptor beta chain was recovered during a study of OX40 agonist ivuxolimab in advanced cancers. V lost 7 bases and J lost 8, with 18 bases in between. This CDR3 region has 15 residues. Germline V gives CDR1 MNHEY, CDR2 SVGAGI. Cycle 7 day 1, cycle 4 day 1, and baseline were the timepoints at which blood was sampled. Profiled with immunoSEQ multiplex PCR; TCRdb holds only in-frame clones, not every one. The repertoire holds approximately 92,000 clones, with more than 80% as singletons. V gene TRBV6-5 combines with J gene TRBJ1-6; D possibly corresponds to TRBD1 (5 bases). This receptor was identified in an adult with an advanced solid tumor such as melanoma, head and neck, liver or kidney cancer. The starting material was CD4+ or CD8+ T cells sorted from blood, obtained in a trial of the OX40 agonist ivuxolimab. This CDR3 reads CASTQTGTLDSPLHF. The CDR3 coding sequence is TGTGCCAGCACCCAAACCGGGACTCTAGATTCACCCCTCCACTTT.